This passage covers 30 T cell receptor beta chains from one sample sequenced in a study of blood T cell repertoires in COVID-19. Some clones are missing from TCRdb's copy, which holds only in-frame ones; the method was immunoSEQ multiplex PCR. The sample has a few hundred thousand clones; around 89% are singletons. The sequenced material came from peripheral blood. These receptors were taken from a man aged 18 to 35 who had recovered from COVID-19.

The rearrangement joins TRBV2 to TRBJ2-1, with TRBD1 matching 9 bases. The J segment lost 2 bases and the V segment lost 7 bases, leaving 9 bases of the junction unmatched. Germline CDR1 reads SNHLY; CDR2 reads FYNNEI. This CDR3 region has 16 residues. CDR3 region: CASMGGRDRAYNEQFF. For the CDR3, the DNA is TGTGCCAGCATGGGGGGACGGGACAGGGCCTACAATGAGCAGTTCTTC.

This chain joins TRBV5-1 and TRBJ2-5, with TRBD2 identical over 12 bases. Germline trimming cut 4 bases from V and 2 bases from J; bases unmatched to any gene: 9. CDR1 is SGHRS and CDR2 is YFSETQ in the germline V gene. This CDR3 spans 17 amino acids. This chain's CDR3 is CASSENRLAGEQETQYF. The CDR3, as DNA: TGCGCCAGCAGCGAGAACCGACTAGCGGGGGAGCAAGAGACCCAGTACTTC.

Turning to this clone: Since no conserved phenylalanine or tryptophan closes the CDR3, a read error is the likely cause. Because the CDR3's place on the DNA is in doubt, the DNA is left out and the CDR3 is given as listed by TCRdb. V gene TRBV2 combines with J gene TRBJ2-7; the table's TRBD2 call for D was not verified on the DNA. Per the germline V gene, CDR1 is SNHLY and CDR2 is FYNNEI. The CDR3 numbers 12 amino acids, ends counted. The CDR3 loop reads CASSGVSVGRSL.

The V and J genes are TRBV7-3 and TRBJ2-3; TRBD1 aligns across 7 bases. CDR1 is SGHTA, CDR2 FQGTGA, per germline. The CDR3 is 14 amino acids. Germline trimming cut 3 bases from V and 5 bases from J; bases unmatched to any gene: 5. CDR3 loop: CASSFRQGRDTQYF. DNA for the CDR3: TGTGCCAGCAGCTTCCGACAGGGAAGAGATACGCAGTATTTT.

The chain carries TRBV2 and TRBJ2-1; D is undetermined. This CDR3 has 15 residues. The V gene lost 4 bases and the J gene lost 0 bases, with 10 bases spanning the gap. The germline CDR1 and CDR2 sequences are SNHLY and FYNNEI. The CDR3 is CASSVLRSSYNEQFF. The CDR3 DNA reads TGTGCCAGCAGTGTTCTGCGGAGCTCCTACAATGAGCAGTTCTTC.

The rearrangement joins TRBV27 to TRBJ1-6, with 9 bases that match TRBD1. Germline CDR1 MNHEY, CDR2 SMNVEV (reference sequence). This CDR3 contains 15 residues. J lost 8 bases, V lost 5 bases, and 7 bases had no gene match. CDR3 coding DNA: TGTGCCAGCAGTCCTGGGACAGGGAGGGATTCACCCCTCCACTTT. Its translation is CASSPGTGRDSPLHF.

The DNA of the CDR3 is TGCGCCAGCAGCTTGGCTAGCGGGGCAGATACGCAGTATTTT. Protein product: CASSLASGADTQYF. The chain recombines TRBV5-1 with TRBJ2-3, with 9 bases aligning to TRBD2. V shed 0 bases, J shed 4 bases, and the junction held 0 bases outside the gene matches. From germline, CDR1 is SGHRS and CDR2 YFSETQ. The CDR3 covers 14 residues.

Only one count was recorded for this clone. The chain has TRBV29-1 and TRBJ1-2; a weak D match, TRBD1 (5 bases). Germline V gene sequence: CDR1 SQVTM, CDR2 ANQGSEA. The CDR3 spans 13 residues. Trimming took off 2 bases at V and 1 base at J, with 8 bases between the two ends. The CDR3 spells CSVESQDNYGYTF. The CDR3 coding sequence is TGCAGCGTTGAATCACAGGATAACTATGGCTACACCTTC.

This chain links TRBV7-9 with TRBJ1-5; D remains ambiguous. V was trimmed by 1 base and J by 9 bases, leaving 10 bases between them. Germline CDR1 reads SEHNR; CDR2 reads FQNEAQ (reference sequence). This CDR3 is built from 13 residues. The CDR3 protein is CASSLGEVVPQHF. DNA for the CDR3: TGTGCCAGCAGCTTAGGGGAGGTTGTGCCCCAGCATTTT. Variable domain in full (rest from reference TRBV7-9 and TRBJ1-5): DTGVSQNPRHKITKRGQNVTFRCDPISEHNRLYWYRQTLGQGPEFLTYFQNEAQLEKSRLLSDRFSAERPKGSFSTLEIQRTEQGDSAMYLCASSLGEVVPQHFGDGTRLSIL.

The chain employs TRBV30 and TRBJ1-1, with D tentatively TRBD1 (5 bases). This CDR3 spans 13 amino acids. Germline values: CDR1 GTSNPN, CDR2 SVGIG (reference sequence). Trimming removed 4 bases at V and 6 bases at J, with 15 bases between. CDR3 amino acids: CAWNRGGAAEAFF. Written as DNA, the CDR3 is TGTGCCTGGAATCGGGGAGGGGCCGCTGAAGCTTTCTTT.

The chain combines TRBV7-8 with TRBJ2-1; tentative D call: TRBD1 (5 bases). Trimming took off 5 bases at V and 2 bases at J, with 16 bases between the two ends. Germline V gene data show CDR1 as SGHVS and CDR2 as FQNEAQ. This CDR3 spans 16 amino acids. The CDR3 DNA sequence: TGTGCCAGCAGCCCCCCGGACAAGGTAACCTACAATGAGCAGTTCTTC. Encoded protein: CASSPPDKVTYNEQFF.

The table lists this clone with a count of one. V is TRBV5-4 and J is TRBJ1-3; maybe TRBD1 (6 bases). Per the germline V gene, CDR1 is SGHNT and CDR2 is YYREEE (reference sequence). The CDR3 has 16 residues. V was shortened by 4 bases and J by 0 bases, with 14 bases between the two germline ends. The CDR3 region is CASSVGQSDSGNTIYF. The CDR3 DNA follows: TGTGCCAGCAGCGTAGGACAGAGCGACTCTGGAAACACCATATATTTT.

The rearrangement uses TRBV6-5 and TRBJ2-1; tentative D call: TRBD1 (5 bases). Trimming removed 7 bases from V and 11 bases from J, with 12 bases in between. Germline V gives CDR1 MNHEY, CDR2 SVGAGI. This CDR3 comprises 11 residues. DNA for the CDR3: TGTGCCAGCACCAGCAGGGCTCAGCAGTTCTTC. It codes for CASTSRAQQFF.

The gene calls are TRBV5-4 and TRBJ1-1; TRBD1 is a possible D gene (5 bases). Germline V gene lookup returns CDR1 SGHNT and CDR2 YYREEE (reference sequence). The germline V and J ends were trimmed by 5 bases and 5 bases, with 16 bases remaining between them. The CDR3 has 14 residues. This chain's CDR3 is CASRGGVPRTEAFF. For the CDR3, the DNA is TGTGCCAGCAGGGGAGGGGTCCCGAGGACTGAAGCTTTCTTT.

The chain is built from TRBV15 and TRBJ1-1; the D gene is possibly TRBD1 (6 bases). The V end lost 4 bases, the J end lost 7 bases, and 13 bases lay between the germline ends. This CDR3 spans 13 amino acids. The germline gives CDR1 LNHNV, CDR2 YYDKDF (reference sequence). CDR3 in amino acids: CATSIIKQGEAFF. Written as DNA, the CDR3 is TGTGCCACCAGCATCATAAAACAGGGTGAAGCTTTCTTT.

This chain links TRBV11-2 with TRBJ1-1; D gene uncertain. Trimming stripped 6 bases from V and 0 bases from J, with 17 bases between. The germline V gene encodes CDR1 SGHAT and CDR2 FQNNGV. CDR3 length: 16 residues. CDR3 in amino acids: CASSALRLHMNTEAFF. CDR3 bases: TGTGCCAGCAGTGCCCTCCGTTTACATATGAACACTGAAGCTTTCTTT. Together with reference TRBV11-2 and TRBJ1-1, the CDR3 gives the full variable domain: EAGVAQSPRYKIIEKRQSVAFWCNPISGHATLYWYQQILGQGPKLLIQFQNNGVVDDSQLPKDRFSAERLKGVDSTLKIQPAKLEDSAVYLCASSALRLHMNTEAFFGQGTRLTVV.

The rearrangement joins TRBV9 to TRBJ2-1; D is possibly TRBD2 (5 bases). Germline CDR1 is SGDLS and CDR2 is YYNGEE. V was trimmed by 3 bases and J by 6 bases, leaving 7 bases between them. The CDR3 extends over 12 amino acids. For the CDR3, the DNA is TGTGCCAGCAGCGGGGGAGTCAATGAGCAGTTCTTC. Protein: CASSGGVNEQFF.

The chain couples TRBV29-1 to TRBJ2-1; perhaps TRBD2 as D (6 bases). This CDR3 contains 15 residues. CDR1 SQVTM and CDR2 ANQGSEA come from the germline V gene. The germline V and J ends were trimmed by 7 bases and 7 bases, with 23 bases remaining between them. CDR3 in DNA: TGCAGCGCCGCTTCACCCGGGAGAAGGAATAATGAGCAGTTCTTC. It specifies CSAASPGRRNNEQFF.

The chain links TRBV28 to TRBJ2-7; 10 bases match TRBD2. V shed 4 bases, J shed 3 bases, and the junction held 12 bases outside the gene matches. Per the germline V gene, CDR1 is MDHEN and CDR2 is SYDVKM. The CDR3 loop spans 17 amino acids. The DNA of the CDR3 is TGTGCCAGCAGTTCCCAGGGGGGACTAGCGCTCCTCTACGAGCAGTACTTC. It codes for CASSSQGGLALLYEQYF.

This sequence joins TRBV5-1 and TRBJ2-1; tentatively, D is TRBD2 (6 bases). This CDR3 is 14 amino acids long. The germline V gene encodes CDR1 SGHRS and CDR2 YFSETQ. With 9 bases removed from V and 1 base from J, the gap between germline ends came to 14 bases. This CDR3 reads CATALGGSYNEQFF. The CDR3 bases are TGCGCCACCGCCCTCGGGGGATCCTACAATGAGCAGTTCTTC.

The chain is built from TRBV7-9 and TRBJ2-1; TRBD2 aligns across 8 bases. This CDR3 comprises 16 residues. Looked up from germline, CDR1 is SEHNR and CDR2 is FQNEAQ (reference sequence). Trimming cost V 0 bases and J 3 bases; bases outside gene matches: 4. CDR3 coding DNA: TGTGCCAGCAGCTTAGCACCACTAGCGGTCTACAATGAGCAGTTCTTC. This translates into CASSLAPLAVYNEQFF. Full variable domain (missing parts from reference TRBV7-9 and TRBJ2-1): DTGVSQNPRHKITKRGQNVTFRCDPISEHNRLYWYRQTLGQGPEFLTYFQNEAQLEKSRLLSDRFSAERPKGSFSTLEIQRTEQGDSAMYLCASSLAPLAVYNEQFFGPGTRLTVL.

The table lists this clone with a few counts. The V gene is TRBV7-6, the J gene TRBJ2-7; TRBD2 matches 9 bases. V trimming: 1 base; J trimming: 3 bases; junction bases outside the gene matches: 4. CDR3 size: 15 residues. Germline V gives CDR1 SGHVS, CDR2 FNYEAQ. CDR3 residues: CASSLEGSGGYEQYF. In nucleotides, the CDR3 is TGTGCCAGCAGCTTAGAGGGTAGCGGGGGCTACGAGCAGTACTTC.

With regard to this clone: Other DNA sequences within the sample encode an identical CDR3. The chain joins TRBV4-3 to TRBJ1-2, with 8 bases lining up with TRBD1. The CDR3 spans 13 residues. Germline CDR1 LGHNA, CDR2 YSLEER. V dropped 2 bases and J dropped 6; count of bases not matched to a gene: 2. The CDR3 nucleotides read TGCGCCAGCAGCCAATCAGGGGGCGATGGCTACACCTTC. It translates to CASSQSGGDGYTF.

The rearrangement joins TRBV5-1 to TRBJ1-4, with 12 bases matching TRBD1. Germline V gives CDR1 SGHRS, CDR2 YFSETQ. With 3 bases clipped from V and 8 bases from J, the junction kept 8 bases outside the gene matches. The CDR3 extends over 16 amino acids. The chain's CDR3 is CASSSGGTGGVEKLFF. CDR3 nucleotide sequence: TGCGCCAGCAGCTCTGGGGGGACAGGGGGCGTAGAAAAACTGTTTTTT.

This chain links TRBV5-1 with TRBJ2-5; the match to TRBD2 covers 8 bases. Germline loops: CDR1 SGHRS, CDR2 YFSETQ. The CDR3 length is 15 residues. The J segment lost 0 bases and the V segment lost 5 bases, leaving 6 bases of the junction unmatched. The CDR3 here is CASRKAGVYQETQYF. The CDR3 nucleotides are TGCGCCAGCAGGAAAGCGGGGGTGTACCAAGAGACCCAGTACTTC. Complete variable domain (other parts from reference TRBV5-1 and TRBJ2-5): KAGVTQTPRYLIKTRGQQVTLSCSPISGHRSVSWYQQTPGQGLQFLFEYFSETQRNKGNFPGRFSGRQFSNSRSEMNVSTLELGDSALYLCASRKAGVYQETQYFGPGTRLLVL.

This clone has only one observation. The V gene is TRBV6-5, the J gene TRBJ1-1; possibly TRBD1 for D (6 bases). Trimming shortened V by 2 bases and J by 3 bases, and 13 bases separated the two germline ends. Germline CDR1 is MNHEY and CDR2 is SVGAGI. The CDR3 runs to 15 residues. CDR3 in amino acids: CASSYGGVGHTEAFF. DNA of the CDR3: TGTGCCAGCAGTTACGGGGGCGTAGGTCACACTGAAGCTTTCTTT.

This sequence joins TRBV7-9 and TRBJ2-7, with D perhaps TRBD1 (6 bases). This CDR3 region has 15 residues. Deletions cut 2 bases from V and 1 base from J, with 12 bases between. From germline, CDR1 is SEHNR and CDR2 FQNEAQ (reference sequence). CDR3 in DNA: TGTGCCAGCAGCTTAAGACAGGATACATCCTACGAGCAGTACTTC. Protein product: CASSLRQDTSYEQYF.

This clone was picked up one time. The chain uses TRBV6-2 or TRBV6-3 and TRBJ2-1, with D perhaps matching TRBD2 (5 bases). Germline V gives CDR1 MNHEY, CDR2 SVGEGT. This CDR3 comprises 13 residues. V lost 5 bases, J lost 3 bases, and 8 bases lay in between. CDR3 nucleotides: TGTGCCAGCAGTGGCGGACTCTACAATGAGCAGTTCTTC. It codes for CASSGGLYNEQFF.

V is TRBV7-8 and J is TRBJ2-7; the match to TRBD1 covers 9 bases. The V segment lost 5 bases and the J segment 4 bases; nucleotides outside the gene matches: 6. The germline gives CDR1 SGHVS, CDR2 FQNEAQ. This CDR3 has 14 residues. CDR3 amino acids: CASSRWTGAYEQYF. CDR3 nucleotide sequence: TGTGCCAGCAGCCGATGGACAGGGGCATACGAGCAGTACTTC.

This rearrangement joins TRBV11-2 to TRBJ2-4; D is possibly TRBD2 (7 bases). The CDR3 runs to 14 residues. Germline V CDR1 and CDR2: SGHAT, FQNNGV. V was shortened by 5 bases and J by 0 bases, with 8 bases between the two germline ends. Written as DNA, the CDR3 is TGTGCCAGCAGCGGGGGGGCAGCCAAAAACATTCAGTACTTC. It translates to CASSGGAAKNIQYF.